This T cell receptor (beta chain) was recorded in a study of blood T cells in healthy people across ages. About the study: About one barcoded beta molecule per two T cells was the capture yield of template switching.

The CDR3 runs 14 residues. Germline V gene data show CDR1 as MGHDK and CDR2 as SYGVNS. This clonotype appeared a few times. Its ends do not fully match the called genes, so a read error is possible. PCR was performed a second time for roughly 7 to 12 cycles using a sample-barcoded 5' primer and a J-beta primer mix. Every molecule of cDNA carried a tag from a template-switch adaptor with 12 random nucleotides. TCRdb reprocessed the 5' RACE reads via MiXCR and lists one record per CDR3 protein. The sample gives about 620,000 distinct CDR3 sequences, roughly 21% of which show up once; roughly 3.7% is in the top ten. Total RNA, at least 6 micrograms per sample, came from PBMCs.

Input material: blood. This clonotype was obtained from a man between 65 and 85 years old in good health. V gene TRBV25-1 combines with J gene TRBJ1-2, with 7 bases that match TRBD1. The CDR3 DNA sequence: TGTGTCAGCAGTGAAGGACAGGCTGACTATGGCTACACCTTC. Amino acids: CVSSEGQADYGYTF.